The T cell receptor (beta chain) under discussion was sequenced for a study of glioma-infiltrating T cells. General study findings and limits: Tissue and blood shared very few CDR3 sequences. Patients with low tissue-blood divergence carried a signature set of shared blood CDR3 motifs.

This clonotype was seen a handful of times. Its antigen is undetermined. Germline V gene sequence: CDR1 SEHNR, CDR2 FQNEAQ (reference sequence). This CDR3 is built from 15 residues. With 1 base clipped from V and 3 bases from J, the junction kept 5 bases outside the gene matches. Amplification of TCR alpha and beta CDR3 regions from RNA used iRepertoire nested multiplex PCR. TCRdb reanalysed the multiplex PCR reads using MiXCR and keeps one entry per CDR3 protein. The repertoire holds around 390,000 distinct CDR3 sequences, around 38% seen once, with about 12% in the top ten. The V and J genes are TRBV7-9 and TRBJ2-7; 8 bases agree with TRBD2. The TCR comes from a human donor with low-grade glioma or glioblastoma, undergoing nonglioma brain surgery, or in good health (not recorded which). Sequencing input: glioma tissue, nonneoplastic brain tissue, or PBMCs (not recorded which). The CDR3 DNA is TGTGCCAGCAGCTTAGTCGACGCGGGAGGCTACGAGCAGTACTTC. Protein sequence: CASSLVDAGGYEQYF.